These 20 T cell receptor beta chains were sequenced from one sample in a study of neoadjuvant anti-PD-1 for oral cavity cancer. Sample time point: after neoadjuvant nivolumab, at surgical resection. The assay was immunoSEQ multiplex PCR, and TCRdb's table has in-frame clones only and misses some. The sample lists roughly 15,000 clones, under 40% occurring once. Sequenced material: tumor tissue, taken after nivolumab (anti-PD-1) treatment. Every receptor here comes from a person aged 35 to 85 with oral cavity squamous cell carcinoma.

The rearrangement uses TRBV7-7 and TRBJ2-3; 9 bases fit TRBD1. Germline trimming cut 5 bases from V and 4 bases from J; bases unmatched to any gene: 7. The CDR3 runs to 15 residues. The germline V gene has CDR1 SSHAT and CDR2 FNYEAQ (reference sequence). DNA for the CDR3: TGTGCCAGCAGCAAACAGGGGGCGAGGTCAGATACGCAGTATTTT. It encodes CASSKQGARSDTQYF.

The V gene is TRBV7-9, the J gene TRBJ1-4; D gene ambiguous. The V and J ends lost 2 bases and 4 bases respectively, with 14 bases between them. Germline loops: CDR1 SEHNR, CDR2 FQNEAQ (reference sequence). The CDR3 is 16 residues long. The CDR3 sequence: CASSLIFGSLNEKLFF. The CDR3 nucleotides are TGTGCCAGCAGCTTAATCTTCGGTTCACTTAATGAAAAACTGTTTTTT.

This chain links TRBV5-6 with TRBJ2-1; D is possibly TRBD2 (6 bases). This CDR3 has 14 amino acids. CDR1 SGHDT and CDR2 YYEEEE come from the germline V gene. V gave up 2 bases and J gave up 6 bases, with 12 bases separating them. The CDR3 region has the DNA TGTGCCAGCAGCTTTGGGGCGGGGAGCAATGAGCAGTTCTTC. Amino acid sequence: CASSFGAGSNEQFF.

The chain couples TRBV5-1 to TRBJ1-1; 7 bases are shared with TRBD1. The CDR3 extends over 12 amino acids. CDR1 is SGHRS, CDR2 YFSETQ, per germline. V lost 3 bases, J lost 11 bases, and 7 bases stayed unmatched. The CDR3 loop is CASSYSTGTAFF. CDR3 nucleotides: TGCGCCAGCAGCTATTCGACAGGGACGGCTTTCTTT.

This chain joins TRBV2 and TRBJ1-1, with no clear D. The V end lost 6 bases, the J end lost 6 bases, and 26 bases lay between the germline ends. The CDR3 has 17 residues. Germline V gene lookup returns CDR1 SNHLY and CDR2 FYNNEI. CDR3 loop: CASSPAPWRAERAEAFF. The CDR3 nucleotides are TGTGCCAGCAGCCCCGCTCCGTGGAGGGCGGAAAGGGCTGAAGCTTTCTTT.

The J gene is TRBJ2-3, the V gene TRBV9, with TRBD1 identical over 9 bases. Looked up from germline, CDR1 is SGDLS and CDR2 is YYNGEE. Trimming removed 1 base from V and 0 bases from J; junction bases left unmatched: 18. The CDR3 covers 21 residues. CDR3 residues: CASSVSTGTGSYLISTDTQYF. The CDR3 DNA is TGTGCCAGCAGCGTATCAACCGGGACAGGGTCGTATCTTATAAGCACAGATACGCAGTATTTT.

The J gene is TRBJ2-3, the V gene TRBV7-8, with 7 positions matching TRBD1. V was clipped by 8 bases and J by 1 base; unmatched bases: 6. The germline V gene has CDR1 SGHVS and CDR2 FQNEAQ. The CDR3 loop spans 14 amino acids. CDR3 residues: CASGRTGRTDTQYF. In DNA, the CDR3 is TGTGCCAGCGGCAGGACAGGACGCACAGATACGCAGTATTTT. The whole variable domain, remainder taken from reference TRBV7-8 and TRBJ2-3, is GAGVSQSPRYKVAKRGQDVALRCDPISGHVSLFWYQQALGQGPEFLTYFQNEAQLDKSGLPSDRFFAERPEGSVSTLKIQRTQQEDSAVYLCASGRTGRTDTQYFGPGTRLTVL.

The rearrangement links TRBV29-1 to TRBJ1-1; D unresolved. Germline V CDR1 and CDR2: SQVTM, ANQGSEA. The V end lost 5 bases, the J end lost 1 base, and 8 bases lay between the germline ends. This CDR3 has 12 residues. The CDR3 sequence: CSVSYGNTEAFF. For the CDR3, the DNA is TGCAGCGTTTCATATGGGAACACTGAAGCTTTCTTT.

Here the CDR3 reads CASRGPGDTEAFF. In DNA, the CDR3 is TGTGCCAGCAGGGGCCCCGGGGACACTGAAGCTTTCTTT. This chain uses TRBV6-6 with TRBJ1-1; no firm D call. This CDR3 comprises 13 residues. The V end was cut by 6 bases, the J end by 3 bases, with 11 bases between. Germline loops: CDR1 MNHNY, CDR2 SVGAGI (reference sequence).

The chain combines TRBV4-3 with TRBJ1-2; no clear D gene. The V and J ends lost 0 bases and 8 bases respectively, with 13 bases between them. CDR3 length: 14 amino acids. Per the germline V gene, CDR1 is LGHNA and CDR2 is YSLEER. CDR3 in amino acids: CASSQEGPGHGYTF. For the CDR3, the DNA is TGCGCCAGCAGCCAAGAAGGGCCCGGGCACGGCTACACCTTC.

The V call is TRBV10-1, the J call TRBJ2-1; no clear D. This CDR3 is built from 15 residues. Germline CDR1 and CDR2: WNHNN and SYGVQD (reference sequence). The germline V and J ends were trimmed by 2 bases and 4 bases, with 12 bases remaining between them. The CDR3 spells CASSEMAAIYNEQFF. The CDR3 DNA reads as TGCGCCAGCAGTGAGATGGCAGCAATATACAATGAGCAGTTCTTC.

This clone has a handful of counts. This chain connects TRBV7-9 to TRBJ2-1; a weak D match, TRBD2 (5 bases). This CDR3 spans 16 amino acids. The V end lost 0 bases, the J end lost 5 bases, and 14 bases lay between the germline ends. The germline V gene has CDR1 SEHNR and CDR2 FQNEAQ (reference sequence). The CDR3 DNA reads TGTGCCAGCAGCTTAGCGCCCGGGGAACGAAACAATGAGCAGTTCTTC. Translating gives CASSLAPGERNNEQFF.

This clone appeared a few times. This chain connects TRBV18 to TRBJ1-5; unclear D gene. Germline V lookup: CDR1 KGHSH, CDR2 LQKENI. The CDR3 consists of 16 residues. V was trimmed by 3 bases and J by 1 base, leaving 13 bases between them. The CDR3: CASSPERVGSNQPQHF. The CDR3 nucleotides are TGTGCCAGCTCACCCGAGCGAGTAGGGAGCAATCAGCCCCAGCATTTT.

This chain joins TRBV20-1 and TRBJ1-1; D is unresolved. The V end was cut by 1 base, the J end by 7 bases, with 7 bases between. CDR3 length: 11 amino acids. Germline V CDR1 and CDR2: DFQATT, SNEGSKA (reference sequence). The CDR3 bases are TGCAGTGCTAGAGGCGACGGTGAAGCTTTCTTT. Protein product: CSARGDGEAFF.

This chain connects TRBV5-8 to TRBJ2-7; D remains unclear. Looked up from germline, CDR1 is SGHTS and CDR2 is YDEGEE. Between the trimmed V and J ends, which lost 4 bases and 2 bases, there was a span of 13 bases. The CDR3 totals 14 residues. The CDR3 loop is CASSPGRNTYEQYF. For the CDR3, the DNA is TGTGCCAGCAGCCCCGGACGGAATACCTACGAGCAGTACTTC.

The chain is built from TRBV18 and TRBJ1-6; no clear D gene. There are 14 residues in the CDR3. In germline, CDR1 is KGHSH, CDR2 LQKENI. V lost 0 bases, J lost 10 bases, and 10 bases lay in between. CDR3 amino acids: CASSPPKRESPLHF. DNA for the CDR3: TGTGCCAGCTCACCACCGAAGAGGGAATCACCCCTCCACTTT.

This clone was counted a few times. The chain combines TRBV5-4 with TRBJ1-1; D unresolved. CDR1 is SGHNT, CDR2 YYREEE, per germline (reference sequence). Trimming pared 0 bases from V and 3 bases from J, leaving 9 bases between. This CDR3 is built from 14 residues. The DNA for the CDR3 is TGTGCCAGCAGCTTGGTGGGAGATCACACTGAAGCTTTCTTT. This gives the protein CASSLVGDHTEAFF. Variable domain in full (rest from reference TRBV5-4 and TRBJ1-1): ETGVTQSPTHLIKTRGQQVTLRCSSQSGHNTVSWYQQALGQGPQFIFQYYREEENGRGNFPPRFSGLQFPNYSSELNVNALELDDSALYLCASSLVGDHTEAFFGQGTRLTVV.

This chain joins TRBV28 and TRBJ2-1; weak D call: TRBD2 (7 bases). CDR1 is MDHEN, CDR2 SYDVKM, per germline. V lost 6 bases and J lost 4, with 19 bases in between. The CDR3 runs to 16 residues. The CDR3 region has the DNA TGTGCCAGCAGGGGCCCGAGGGGGGGGTATTACAATGAGCAGTTCTTC. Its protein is CASRGPRGGYYNEQFF. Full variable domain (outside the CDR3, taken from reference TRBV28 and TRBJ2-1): DVKVTQSSRYLVKRTGEKVFLECVQDMDHENMFWYRQDPGLGLRLIYFSYDVKMKEKGDIPEGYSVSREKKERFSLILESASTNQTSMYLCASRGPRGGYYNEQFFGPGTRLTVL.

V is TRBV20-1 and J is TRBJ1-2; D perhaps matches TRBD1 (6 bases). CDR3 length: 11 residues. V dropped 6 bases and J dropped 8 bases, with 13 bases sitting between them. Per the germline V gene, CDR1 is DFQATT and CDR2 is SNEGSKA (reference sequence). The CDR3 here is CSATGLGGYTF. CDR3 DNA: TGCAGTGCCACAGGGTTGGGGGGCTACACCTTC.

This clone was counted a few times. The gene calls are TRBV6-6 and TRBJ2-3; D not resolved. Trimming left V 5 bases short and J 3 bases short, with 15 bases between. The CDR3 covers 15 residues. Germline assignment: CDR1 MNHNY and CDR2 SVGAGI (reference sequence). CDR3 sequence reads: CASSDPRIRTDTQYF. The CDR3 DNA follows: TGTGCCAGCAGTGACCCCAGGATTAGAACAGATACGCAGTATTTT.